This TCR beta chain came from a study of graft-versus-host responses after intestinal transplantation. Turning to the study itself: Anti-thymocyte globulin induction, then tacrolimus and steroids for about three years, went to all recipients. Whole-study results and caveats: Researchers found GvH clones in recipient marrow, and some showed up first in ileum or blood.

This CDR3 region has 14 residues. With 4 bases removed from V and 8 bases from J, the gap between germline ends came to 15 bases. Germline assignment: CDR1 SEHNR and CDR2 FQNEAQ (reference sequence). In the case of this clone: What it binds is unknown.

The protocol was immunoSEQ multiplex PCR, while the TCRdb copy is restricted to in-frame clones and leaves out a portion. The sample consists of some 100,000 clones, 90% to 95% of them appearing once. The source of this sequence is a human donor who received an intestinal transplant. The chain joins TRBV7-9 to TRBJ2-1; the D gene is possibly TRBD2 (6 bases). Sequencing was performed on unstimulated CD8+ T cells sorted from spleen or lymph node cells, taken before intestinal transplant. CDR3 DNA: TGTGCCAGCAGCTCCCCGGAGGGCCAATATGAGCAGTTCTTC. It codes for CASSSPEGQYEQFF. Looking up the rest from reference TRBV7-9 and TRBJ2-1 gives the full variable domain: DTGVSQNPRHKITKRGQNVTFRCDPISEHNRLYWYRQTLGQGPEFLTYFQNEAQLEKSRLLSDRFSAERPKGSFSTLEIQRTEQGDSAMYLCASSSPEGQYEQFFGPGTRLTVL.